The 26 T cell receptor beta chains below were found in one sample sequenced in a study of T cells in Graves' hyperthyroidism and ophthalmopathy. Amplified TCR beta CDR3 regions came from RNA transcripts. An initial round of RT-PCR targeting the TCR CDR3 relied on the HTBI primer set. Each CDR3 protein gets one entry after TCRdb re-called the multiplex PCR reads with MiXCR. Of about 530,000 distinct CDR3 sequences listed, roughly 18% were seen once; the top ten hold approximately 16%. The sample comprised blood. The source is a woman aged 18-30 years with Graves' ophthalmopathy.

In this sample, this clonotype turned up many times. The chain has TRBV11-2 and TRBJ2-7; D is perhaps TRBD2 (7 bases). This CDR3 spans 16 amino acids. Germline values: CDR1 SGHAT, CDR2 FQNNGV. V lost 5 bases and J 4 bases, leaving 21 bases between the germline ends. The CDR3 DNA sequence: TGTGCCAGCAGCCCACCACCAGGCCGGGGGGCGTACGAGCAGTACTTC. Amino acid sequence: CASSPPPGRGAYEQYF.

The chain has TRBV20-1 and TRBJ1-3, with 7 bases that match TRBD1. Trimming at V came to 6 bases and at J to 3 bases, leaving 8 bases not matched to a gene. Germline V gives CDR1 DFQATT, CDR2 SNEGSKA (reference sequence). The CDR3 contains 14 residues. CDR3 region: CSAGTGEGGNTIYF. The CDR3 coding sequence is TGCAGTGCCGGAACAGGGGAGGGTGGAAACACCATATATTTT.

This clonotype showed up many times. This sequence joins TRBV12-3 or TRBV12-4 and TRBJ2-1; D could derive from TRBD1 or TRBD2 (5 bases each). V was clipped by 7 bases and J by 3 bases, with 16 bases between them. This CDR3 comprises 15 residues. CDR3 amino acids: CASNPGPNFYNEQFF. CDR3 coding DNA: TGTGCCAGCAACCCGGGACCGAACTTCTACAATGAGCAGTTCTTC.

Worth noting for this clonotype: Germline and junction disagree at one end, which may indicate a read error. This chain connects TRBV20-1 to TRBJ2-1, with a weak D call TRBD2 (6 bases). CDR3 length equals 14 residues. Germline-derived CDR1 and CDR2 are DFQATT and SNEGSKA (reference sequence). The CDR3 reads CSAREAGYYNEQFF. DNA of the CDR3: TGCAGTGCCAGAGAGGCGGGGTACTACAATGAGCAGTTCTTC.

This clonotype was seen ten or more times. V usage is TRBV27 and J usage is TRBJ2-3; 11 positions agree with TRBD2. This CDR3 is built from 15 residues. Germline V gives CDR1 MNHEY, CDR2 SMNVEV (reference sequence). After removal of 6 bases from V and 5 bases from J, the junction contained 7 bases not matched to a gene. The CDR3 coding sequence is TGTGCCAGCAGGGCTGTAGCGGGAGGGATAGATACGCAGTATTTT. Protein: CASRAVAGGIDTQYF.

This clonotype came up many times. The chain uses TRBV28 and TRBJ1-5; D gene unclear. The germline V gene encodes CDR1 MDHEN and CDR2 SYDVKM. The CDR3 runs 15 residues. Trimming took 3 bases from V and 0 from J, leaving 9 bases between them. The CDR3 DNA follows: TGTGCCAGCAGTTTTAGGACGGGTAGCAATCAGCCCCAGCATTTT. Its translation is CASSFRTGSNQPQHF.

The chain carries TRBV5-5 and TRBJ1-1; unclear D gene. The CDR3 totals 15 residues. Germline V gene sequence: CDR1 SGHKS, CDR2 YYEKEE (reference sequence). V was trimmed by 2 bases and J by 0 bases, leaving 11 bases between them. The chain's CDR3 is CASSFQRLMNTEAFF. As DNA, the CDR3 is TGTGCCAGCAGCTTCCAGAGACTCATGAACACTGAAGCTTTCTTT.

This clonotype was counted many times. The chain links TRBV7-6 to TRBJ2-1; D is perhaps TRBD2 (5 bases). The CDR3 spans 14 residues. CDR1 SGHVS and CDR2 FNYEAQ come from the germline V gene. The ends were cut back, 1 base at V and 5 bases at J, with 9 bases in the middle. For the CDR3, the DNA is TGTGCCAGCAGCTTAGTGGAGAGGGACAATGAGCAGTTCTTC. Translation: CASSLVERDNEQFF.

Many counts were recorded for this clonotype. The rearrangement uses TRBV12-3 or TRBV12-4 and TRBJ1-5, with a weak D call TRBD1 (5 bases). Trimming removed 1 base at V and 0 bases at J, with 10 bases between. The CDR3 sequence is 16 residues long. The DNA of the CDR3 is TGTGCCAGCAGTTTAGGCCAGGGAAATAGCAATCAGCCCCAGCATTTT. It codes for CASSLGQGNSNQPQHF.

This clonotype was observed a handful of times. This chain links TRBV12-3 or TRBV12-4 with TRBJ2-1; TRBD2 agrees at 9 bases. V dropped 6 bases and J dropped 2; count of bases not matched to a gene: 5. The CDR3 runs to 15 residues. The CDR3: CASRPGTSPYNEQFF. For the CDR3, the DNA is TGTGCCAGCAGGCCCGGGACTAGCCCCTACAATGAGCAGTTCTTC.

In the case of this clonotype: The junction and the germline gene differ at one end; a read error may be behind it. The V and J genes are TRBV11-2 and TRBJ1-1, with D tentatively TRBD1 (5 bases). The germline gives CDR1 SGHAT, CDR2 FQNNGV. CDR3 length equals 13 residues. The CDR3 is CANSSAGRTEAFF. The CDR3 DNA sequence: TGTGCCAACAGCTCCGCAGGGAGGACTGAAGCTTTCTTT.

This clonotype was seen at least ten times. This rearrangement joins TRBV4-1 to TRBJ2-5; 7 nucleotides line up with TRBD2. The junction had 2 bases not matched to a gene; V was cut back by 0 bases and J by 4 bases. The CDR3 consists of 14 residues. Germline-derived CDR1 and CDR2 are MGHRA and YSYEKL. DNA of the CDR3: TGCGCCAGCAGCCAAGACGCTAGCGGAGAGACCCAGTACTTC. It codes for CASSQDASGETQYF.

This clonotype was observed once. The rearrangement uses TRBV28 and TRBJ1-5; 9 bases line up with TRBD1. This CDR3 has 16 residues. The V gene's germline CDR1 is MDHEN and CDR2 SYDVKM. V gave up 5 bases and J gave up 6 bases; unmatched junction bases: 11. The CDR3 region is CASSPSGTGISQPQHF. DNA of the CDR3: TGTGCCAGCAGTCCTTCCGGGACAGGGATTAGTCAGCCCCAGCATTTT.

The DNA for the CDR3 is TGTGCCAGCAGCCCCTTTACAGGGCCGTTTAACTATGGCTACACCTTC. It specifies CASSPFTGPFNYGYTF. The chain uses TRBV11-2 and TRBJ1-2; D might be TRBD1 (6 bases). Trimming pared 5 bases from V and 1 base from J, leaving 17 bases between. The CDR3 contains 16 residues. Per the germline V gene, CDR1 is SGHAT and CDR2 is FQNNGV. Together with reference TRBV11-2 and TRBJ1-2, the CDR3 gives the full variable domain: EAGVAQSPRYKIIEKRQSVAFWCNPISGHATLYWYQQILGQGPKLLIQFQNNGVVDDSQLPKDRFSAERLKGVDSTLKIQPAKLEDSAVYLCASSPFTGPFNYGYTFGSGTRLTVV.

V and J are TRBV7-8 and TRBJ1-4; D is uncertain. CDR3 length: 19 residues. The germline V gene has CDR1 SGHVS and CDR2 FQNEAQ. Trimming took 0 bases from V and 0 from J, leaving 17 bases between them. CDR3 residues: CASSLADPKADATNEKLFF. Written as DNA, the CDR3 is TGTGCCAGCAGCTTAGCCGACCCCAAGGCAGATGCAACTAATGAAAAACTGTTTTTT.

The sample holds many counts of this clonotype. This chain connects TRBV2 to TRBJ1-2; a weak D match, TRBD1 (5 bases). V was pared by 1 base and J by 1 base, with 10 bases between. There are 15 residues in the CDR3. Germline V gene data show CDR1 as SNHLY and CDR2 as FYNNEI. CDR3 DNA: TGTGCCAGCAGTGAAGTCGCCAGGGTTAACTATGGCTACACCTTC. It yields the protein CASSEVARVNYGYTF.

This clonotype was seen ten or more times. The rearrangement uses TRBV27 and TRBJ1-5, with D possibly matching TRBD1 (6 bases). Germline V CDR1 and CDR2: MNHEY, SMNVEV (reference sequence). This CDR3 contains 18 residues. V shed 2 bases and J shed 0 bases, with 17 bases lying between them. For the CDR3, the DNA is TGTGCCAGCAGTTTAGTCGGGGGGGCTGGGATTAGCAATCAGCCCCAGCATTTT. Amino acid sequence: CASSLVGGAGISNQPQHF.

At least ten counts were recorded for this clonotype. The CDR3 reads CSALSLSRGGEYEQYF. In nucleotides, the CDR3 is TGCAGTGCCCTAAGCCTTTCTCGGGGAGGAGAGTACGAGCAGTACTTC. The rearrangement links TRBV20-1 to TRBJ2-7; possible D gene TRBD2, 6 bases. This CDR3 contains 16 residues. Trimming pared 6 bases from V and 4 bases from J, leaving 25 bases between. Germline values: CDR1 DFQATT, CDR2 SNEGSKA (reference sequence).

This clonotype was picked up many times. The CDR3 region is CASSLAIGWGSIENIQYF. The CDR3 DNA reads as TGTGCCAGCAGTTTAGCTATCGGTTGGGGGAGCATTGAAAACATTCAGTACTTC. V usage is TRBV12-3 or TRBV12-4 and J usage is TRBJ2-4; D may be TRBD1 or TRBD2 (5 bases each). The V end was cut by 0 bases, the J end by 5 bases, with 20 bases between. The CDR3 runs to 18 residues.

The chain uses TRBV6-1 and TRBJ2-7; 8 bases agree with TRBD1. This CDR3 has 14 amino acids. V dropped 2 bases and J dropped 1; count of bases not matched to a gene: 1. The germline gives CDR1 MNHNS, CDR2 SASEGT. The CDR3 sequence is CASSERDRSYEQYF. CDR3 in DNA: TGTGCCAGCAGTGAAAGGGACAGGTCCTACGAGCAGTACTTC.

About this clonotype itself: This clone may be a read error of a much larger clone one base away. The chain joins TRBV5-1 to TRBJ2-1; perhaps TRBD2 as D (6 bases). The CDR3 loop spans 16 amino acids. Germline V lookup: CDR1 SGHRS, CDR2 YFSETQ. V gave up 4 bases and J gave up 8 bases, with 22 bases separating them. CDR3 DNA: TGCGCCAGCAGCCCGCATGGGACTGGCGGGGTCGATGAGCAGTTCTTC. Its translation: CASSPHGTGGVDEQFF.

There are many counts of this clonotype. The V call is TRBV18, the J call TRBJ2-5; 9 bases align to TRBD2. The CDR3 spans 15 residues. Losses at the gene ends were 3 bases for V and 3 bases for J; bases not matched to a gene: 5. Germline V lookup: CDR1 KGHSH, CDR2 LQKENI. CDR3 loop: CASSPPVAGEETQYF. The CDR3 DNA reads as TGTGCCAGCTCACCGCCGGTAGCGGGGGAAGAGACCCAGTACTTC.

The rearrangement joins TRBV6-6 to TRBJ2-1; TRBD1 matches at 8 bases. This CDR3 contains 16 residues. V lost 0 bases, J lost 4 bases, and 5 bases stayed unmatched. Germline values: CDR1 MNHNY, CDR2 SVGAGI (reference sequence). This chain's CDR3 is CASSYSSGGSYNEQFF. In DNA, the CDR3 is TGTGCCAGCAGTTACTCGTCAGGGGGCTCGTACAATGAGCAGTTCTTC.

This clonotype appeared many times. The chain links TRBV12-3 or TRBV12-4 to TRBJ1-5, with D uncertain. Trimming removed 5 bases from V and 1 base from J, with 12 bases in between. The length of the CDR3 is 15 residues. CDR3 loop: CASSLRSGSNQPQHF. The CDR3 bases are TGTGCCAGCAGTCTGCGGTCGGGGAGCAATCAGCCCCAGCATTTT.

This clonotype was observed many times. The rearrangement links TRBV27 to TRBJ1-1; D is possibly TRBD1 (6 bases). The V gene lost 3 bases and the J gene lost 4 bases, with 15 bases spanning the gap. The germline V gene encodes CDR1 MNHEY and CDR2 SMNVEV (reference sequence). CDR3 size: 15 residues. The CDR3: CASSFSRGAGTEAFF. CDR3 bases: TGTGCCAGCAGTTTTAGCCGGGGGGCAGGCACTGAAGCTTTCTTT.

The V gene is TRBV4-1, the J gene TRBJ2-1; 11 positions match TRBD2. Trimming took 5 bases from V and 8 from J; bases not matched to a gene: 8. CDR1 and CDR2 from the germline V gene are MGHRA and YSYEKL. This CDR3 has 15 amino acids. CDR3 DNA sequence: TGCGCCAGCAGCGATAGCGGGGGGGCCCGGTATGAGCAGTTCTTC. This translates into CASSDSGGARYEQFF.